This section outlines one T cell receptor (beta chain) sequence together with its context. Its antigen remains unidentified. This specimen comes from a study of graft-versus-host responses after intestinal transplantation. Overall study context: Anti-thymocyte globulin served as induction for all recipients, who then took tacrolimus and steroids for 3 to 4 years.

Assay: immunoSEQ multiplex PCR; the TCRdb copy retains only in-frame clones and omits some. The sample holds about 130,000 clones, about 90% seen once. The TCR sequence derives from a human donor who received an intestinal transplant. Sequenced here: unstimulated CD4+ T cells sorted from spleen or lymph node cells, sampled before intestinal transplant.

As DNA, the CDR3 is TGTGCCTGGAGTCTCGGGCAGCCCATCTACGAGCAGTACTTC. Protein sequence: CAWSLGQPIYEQYF. The V call is TRBV30, the J call TRBJ2-7; D is unresolved. V lost 2 bases and J lost 3, with 14 bases in between. CDR1 and CDR2 (germline): GTSNPN, SVGIG (reference sequence). This CDR3 is built from 14 residues.